Listed below are T cell receptor beta chains from one sample, sequenced in a study of T cell repertoires in cytomegalovirus infection. One entry per CDR3 protein results from TCRdb running MiXCR on the reads. The profile shows approximately 130,000 distinct CDR3 sequences, approximately 8.8% of them singletons. The specimen sequenced was PBMCs. The receptors stem from a human donor in good health (CMV status not recorded). Some clones in this sample may be carry-over from other donors' samples. Both conserved end residues are part of each CDR3. Fields, in order: V gene, D gene, clone size, J gene, CDR3 DNA, CDR3 protein. D genes are given only for firm matches. Only part of the rows carry a size: once, few, many, or a class if the clone is expanded.

TRBV7-3	-	many	TRBJ2-1	TGTGCCAGCAGCTTTGGGCCTTTGGGGCGCAATGAGCAGTTCTTC	CASSFGPLGRNEQFF
TRBV20-1	-	-	TRBJ1-2	TGCAGTGCTAGATTACCCCCCGGGGAGTCAAATGGCTACACCTTC	CSARLPPGESNGYTF
TRBV28	TRBD1	many	TRBJ1-5	TGTGCCAGCAGTTTATTCTTAGGGACAGGAGGAAGCAATCAGCCCCAGCATTTT	CASSLFLGTGGSNQPQHF
TRBV2	-	-	TRBJ1-5	TGTGCCAGCAGTGAACGACAGTATCAGCCCCAGCATTTT	CASSERQYQPQHF
TRBV7-6	-	many	TRBJ2-5	TGTGCCAGCAGCTTAGGAGGGGCGGGGACCCAAGAGACCCAGTACTTC	CASSLGGAGTQETQYF
TRBV20-1	TRBD1	few	TRBJ2-1	TGCAGTGCTGCCGGGACAGGGATGTCGAATGAGCAGTTCTTC	CSAAGTGMSNEQFF
TRBV6-2/TRBV6-3	-	-	TRBJ1-2	TGTGCCAGCAGTTCTCAAATCGGGGAGCTAGGATATGGCTACACCTTC	CASSSQIGELGYGYTF
TRBV18	-	many	TRBJ1-5	TGTGCCAGCTCACCTAATAATCCAGGCTTCAATCAGCCCCAGCATTTT	CASSPNNPGFNQPQHF
TRBV7-3	-	many	TRBJ2-3	TGTGCCAGCAGCCGGCGGGGGCGAGATACGCAGTATTTT	CASSRRGRDTQYF
TRBV12-3/TRBV12-4	TRBD1	many	TRBJ1-6	TGTGCCAGCAGGACGGACAGGACAAATTCACCCCTCCACTTT	CASRTDRTNSPLHF